What follows is one TCR beta chain and its context. This entry belongs to a study of blood T cell repertoires in COVID-19. For the study at large: Sites in the United States, Italy and Spain provided acute and convalescent COVID-19 samples. T cells, B-cell-depleted T cells, or PBMCs supplied cDNA or gDNA.

The CDR3 contains 16 residues. Per germline, CDR1 MNHNY and CDR2 SVGAGI (reference sequence). Trimming removed 0 bases from V and 5 bases from J, with 16 bases in between. Original data processing: Estimation of nucleated cell counts relied on the amplification of reference gene primers. Method: immunoSEQ multiplex PCR; TCRdb's copy keeps in-frame clones and lacks some. V and J calls and clone size are as listed in that table; D and trimming were resolved from the DNA. The sample consists of about 85,000 clones, about four fifths of them appearing once. Material for sequencing was peripheral blood. This sequence originates from a human donor in a cohort sampled during active COVID-19. This sequence joins TRBV6-6 and TRBJ1-1; weak D call: TRBD1 (6 bases). In nucleotides, the CDR3 is TGTGCCAGCAGTTACTCCGTTGGCTCAGGGGTAACTGAAGCTTTCTTT. This translates into CASSYSVGSGVTEAFF.